This TCR beta chain was profiled in a study of cytomegalovirus exposure and HLA in healthy donors. Primers: 60 Vbeta forward and 13 Jbeta reverse. Repertoires were generated with immunoSEQ multiplex PCR, while TCRdb's copy carries only in-frame clones and drops some. The sample lists approximately 120,000 clones, roughly three quarters occurring once. CDR3 length equals 14 residues. The V end lost 5 bases, the J end lost 0 bases, and 11 bases lay between the germline ends. Per germline, CDR1 MDHEN and CDR2 SYDVKM. Overall study findings and caveats: Reports credit the classifier with highly specific, highly sensitive diagnosis of cytomegalovirus status. A later analysis showed that HLA-associated TCR beta chains had undergone more clonal expansion than equally common others. There were several of the most significant clusters that appeared linked to common viral pathogens in a later analysis. Cytomegalovirus association was listed for approximately 160 TCR beta chains.

This clone came up a few times. The antigen is unknown. The sample consisted of PBMCs. The sequence came from a young man in good health and CMV-seronegative. This chain uses TRBV28 with TRBJ2-7; maybe TRBD1 (5 bases). The CDR3 DNA reads TGTGCCAGCAGTACCTTCCAGGGCTCCTACGAGCAGTACTTC. It translates to CASSTFQGSYEQYF.